This entry features one T cell receptor (beta chain) sequence. Its antigen has not been determined. Base-call qualities are not available, and no considerably larger clone is one nucleotide away. This sample stems from a study of control samples from healthy donors and cancer patients (dated by TCRdb to about 2020). V trim: 5 bases; J trim: 2 bases; unmatched bases: 10. Based on the germline V gene, the CDR1 and CDR2 sequences are SGHVS and FQNEAQ. Reading from cysteine to phenylalanine, the CDR3 counts 18 amino acids. The read is trimmed to its CDR3 DNA, 54 bases read in frame from base 1. Library preparation employed the immunoSEQ multiplex PCR assay. TCRdb provides this immuneACCESS table in a form limited to in-frame rearrangements. Some clones are lacking; in checked studies, under half of them reflect an unresolved V gene, and why the rest are absent is not known. The sample profile shows tens of thousands of clones; under 85% of them were found once. The biggest ten clones account for roughly 14% of the sample.

The TCR originated in a man aged 55 to 70 in good health. Recombination joined TRBV7-8 with TRBJ2-1; the junction holds 12 bases that match TRBD2. Sequenced: blood. The CDR3 loop reads CASSAGTSGWGAYNEQFF. The nucleotide sequence reads as follows: TGTGCCAGCAGCGCGGGGACTAGCGGGTGGGGGGCCTACAATGAGCAGTTCTTC.